This paragraph reports one TCR beta chain. Its antigen is still unknown. V was clipped by 7 bases and J by 6 bases, with 13 bases between them. Germline V gene data show CDR1 as SEHNR and CDR2 as FQNEAQ (reference sequence). CDR3 length: 13 residues. This entry belongs to a study of shared clonotypes between healthy human individuals. Study-wide results and caveats: It was the non-shared clonotypes that had lower generation probabilities than clonotypes shared by all four donors. A handful of donors shared roughly 5% of their naive CD4 clonotypes. Although depth was large, rarefaction showed that sequencing of the sorted subsets was incomplete.

CD8 cells regarded as naive lacked CD45RO, were positively chosen for CCR7, and omitted terminally differentiated effector memory CD45RA+ cells. TCRdb's copy holds only in-frame clones and misses some; the assay was immunoSEQ multiplex PCR. The sample carries about 820,000 clones, around 93% recorded once. This sequence joins TRBV7-9 and TRBJ2-1; D remains unclear. This receptor was obtained from a man younger than 40 in good health. The sample was naive CD8+ T cells sorted from blood. In DNA, the CDR3 is TGTGCCAGCACCTATCCGGCTGGCAATGAGCAGTTCTTC. This translates into CASTYPAGNEQFF.